This TCR beta chain appears in the sequencing data of a study of T cell responses to AZD1222 COVID-19 vaccine. The data were produced by immunoSEQ multiplex PCR, yet TCRdb's version contains in-frame clones alone and is incomplete. The sample lists about 140,000 clones, approximately 92% seen once, with 6.5% to 8.5% in the top ten. Concerning this clone itself: Its cognate antigen is unknown.

Between the trimmed V and J ends, which lost 2 bases and 6 bases, there was a span of 16 bases. The length of the CDR3 is 15 residues. Germline V gene data show CDR1 as MDHEN and CDR2 as SYDVKM. Notes on the study in general: Clonal diversity was possibly underestimated, and the donors were mostly white British, with more females.

Whether given at about 4 or about 12 weeks, second doses were pooled. The sequencing here drew on peripheral blood, taken 28 days after the second AZD1222 dose. The chain links TRBV28 to TRBJ1-2; TRBD1 might be the D (6 bases). This receptor was obtained from an adult who received the AZD1222 COVID-19 vaccine. The CDR3 sequence: CASSLVGRGLDGYTF. The DNA for the CDR3 is TGTGCCAGCAGTTTAGTGGGCAGGGGACTCGATGGCTACACCTTC.